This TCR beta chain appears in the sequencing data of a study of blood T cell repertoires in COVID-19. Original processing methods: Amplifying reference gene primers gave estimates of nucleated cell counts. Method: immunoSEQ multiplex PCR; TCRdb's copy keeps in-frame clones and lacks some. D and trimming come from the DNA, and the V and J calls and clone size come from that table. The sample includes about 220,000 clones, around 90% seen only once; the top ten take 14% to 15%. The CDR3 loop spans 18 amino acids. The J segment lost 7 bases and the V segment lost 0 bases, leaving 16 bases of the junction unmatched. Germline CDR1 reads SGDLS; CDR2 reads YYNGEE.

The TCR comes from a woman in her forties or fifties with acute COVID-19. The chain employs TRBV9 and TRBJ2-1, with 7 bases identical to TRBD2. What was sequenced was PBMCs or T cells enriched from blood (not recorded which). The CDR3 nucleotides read TGTGCCAGCAGCGTAGCTCCAAGAGGACTAGGGGAAGGGAATGAGCAGTTCTTC. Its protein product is CASSVAPRGLGEGNEQFF.